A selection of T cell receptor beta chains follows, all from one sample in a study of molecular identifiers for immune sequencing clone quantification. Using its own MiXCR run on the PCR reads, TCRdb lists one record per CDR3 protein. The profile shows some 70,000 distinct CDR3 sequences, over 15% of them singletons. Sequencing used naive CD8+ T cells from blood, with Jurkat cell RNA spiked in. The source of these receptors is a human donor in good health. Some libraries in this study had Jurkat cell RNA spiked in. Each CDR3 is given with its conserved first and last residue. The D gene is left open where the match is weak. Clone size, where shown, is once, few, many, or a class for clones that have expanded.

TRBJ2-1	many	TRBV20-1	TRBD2	TGCAGTGCTACGGAGACTAGCGGAAAACTGGGCTCCTACAATGAGCAGTTCTTC	CSATETSGKLGSYNEQFF
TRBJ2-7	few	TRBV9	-	TGTGCCAGCAGCGATGGGGGCTACGAGCAGTACTTC	CASSDGGYEQYF
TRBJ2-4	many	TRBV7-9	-	TGTGCCAGCAGCCCCCGCTTCCAGGGACGGGAAAACATTCAGTACTTC	CASSPRFQGRENIQYF
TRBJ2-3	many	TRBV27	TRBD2	TGTGCCAGCAGTTTACGGCTAGCGGAGAGCACAGATACGCAGTATTTT	CASSLRLAESTDTQYF
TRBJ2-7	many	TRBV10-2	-	TGCGCCAGCAGCGCCAGCTACGAGCAGTACTTC	CASSASYEQYF
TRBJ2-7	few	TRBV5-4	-	TGTGCCAGCAGCTTTTCTCGAATCGGGGGATTGTACGAGCAGTACTTC	CASSFSRIGGLYEQYF
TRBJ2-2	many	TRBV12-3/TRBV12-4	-	TGTGCCAGCAGGGTTTCTGCCGGGGAGCTGTTTTTT	CASRVSAGELFF
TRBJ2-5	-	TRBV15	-	TGTGCCACCAGCAGAGATGGAGAGACCCAGTACTTC	CATSRDGETQYF
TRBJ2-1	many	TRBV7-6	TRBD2	TGTGCCAGCAGCTTGTTTCCTTCTAGCGGGCCCAACAATGAGCAGTTCTTC	CASSLFPSSGPNNEQFF
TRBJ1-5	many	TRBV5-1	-	TGCGCCAGCAGCTTGGACGGTGCAGGCAACAATCAGCCCCAGCATTTT	CASSLDGAGNNQPQHF
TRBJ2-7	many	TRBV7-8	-	TGTGCCAGCAGCTGGCGGGACCCGTACTCCTACGAGCAGTACTTC	CASSWRDPYSYEQYF
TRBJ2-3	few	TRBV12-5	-	TGTGCTAGTGGTTTGGTGTTTAGCGTCAGCACAGATACGCAGTATTTT	CASGLVFSVSTDTQYF
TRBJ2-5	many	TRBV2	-	TGTGCCAGCAGTGGGACAGATGAGAACCAAGAGACCCAGTACTTC	CASSGTDENQETQYF
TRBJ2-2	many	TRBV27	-	TGTGCCAGCAGTTTATCGCACACCGGGGAGCTGTTTTTT	CASSLSHTGELFF
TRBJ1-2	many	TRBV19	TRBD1	TGTGCCAGTAGTATGGGACAGATCTATGGCTACACCTTC	CASSMGQIYGYTF
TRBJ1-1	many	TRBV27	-	TGTGCCAGCAGTTTTTCCCCTTGGGGCGTTCGCGCCACTGAAGCTTTCTTT	CASSFSPWGVRATEAFF
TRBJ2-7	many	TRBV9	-	TGTGCCAGCAGCGAGGGGACCGCTGATGCGGTGTGGCAGTACTTC	CASSEGTADAVWQYF
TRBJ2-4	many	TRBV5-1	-	TGCGCCAGCAGTAACGGGAAAAACATTCAGTACTTC	CASSNGKNIQYF
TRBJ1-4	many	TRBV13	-	TGTGCCAGCAGCTTTTGGGCAGGTGAAAATGAAAAACTGTTTTTT	CASSFWAGENEKLFF
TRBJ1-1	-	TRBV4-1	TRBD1	TGCGCCAGCAAGCCAAGGTCGGCACAGGGGGGCGTCACTGAAGCTTTCTTT	CASKPRSAQGGVTEAFF
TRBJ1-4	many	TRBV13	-	TGTGCCAGCAGCCCCCTCTTACAGACCCCAACTAATGAAAAACTGTTTTTT	CASSPLLQTPTNEKLFF
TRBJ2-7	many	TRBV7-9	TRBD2	TGTGCCAGCAGCTCACCGATCAATCTAAAGACTAGCGGGAGAAGTTACGAGCAGTACTTC	CASSSPINLKTSGRSYEQYF
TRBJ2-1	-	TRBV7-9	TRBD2	TGTGCCAGCAGCAATGGACTAGCGGGATTTCGATACAATGAGCAGTTCTTC	CASSNGLAGFRYNEQFF
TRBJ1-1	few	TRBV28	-	TGTGCCAGCAGTCTCCTTCAGGAGAACACTGAAGCTTTCTTT	CASSLLQENTEAFF
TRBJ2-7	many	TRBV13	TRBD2	TGTGCCAGCAGCAAGCTAGCGGGAGGCTCCTACGAGCAGTACTTC	CASSKLAGGSYEQYF
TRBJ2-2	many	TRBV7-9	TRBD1	TGTGCCAGCAACACCTGGGACAGGGGGCCGGGGCGGGAAAACACCGGGGAGCTGTTTTTT	CASNTWDRGPGRENTGELFF
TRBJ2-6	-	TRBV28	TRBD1	TGTGCCAGCACCCCAAGCGGGACAGGGGATCCCAACTCTGGGGCCAACGCCTTGACTTTC	CASTPSGTGDPNSGANALTF
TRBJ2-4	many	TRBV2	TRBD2	TGTGCCACCGAATCGTCTCAAAGCGGGATATACATTCAGTACTTC	CATESSQSGIYIQYF
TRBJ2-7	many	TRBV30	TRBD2	TGTGCCTGGAGTGTACGTTTGGGACTAGCGGCCTACGAGCAGTACTTC	CAWSVRLGLAAYEQYF
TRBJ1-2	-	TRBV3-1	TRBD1	TGTGCCAGCAGCCAGATCGGACAGGGGGGCTCTTCTAACTATGGCTACACCTTC	CASSQIGQGGSSNYGYTF
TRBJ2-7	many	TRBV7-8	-	TGTGCCAGCAGCCCCGTGTTTTCTCTCCCCTACGAGCAGTACTTC	CASSPVFSLPYEQYF
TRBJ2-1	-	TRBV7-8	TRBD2	TGTGCCAGCAGCTGGAGCGGGAGAGGGAACAATGAGCAGTTCTTC	CASSWSGRGNNEQFF
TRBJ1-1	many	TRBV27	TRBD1	TGTGCCAGCAGTTTCCAGACTCATTCAGGGGGACTGGGCACTGAAGCTTTCTTT	CASSFQTHSGGLGTEAFF
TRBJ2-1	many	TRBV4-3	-	TGCGCCAGCAGCCAAGATCGTGGACTTCTGGGGGAGCAGTTCTTC	CASSQDRGLLGEQFF
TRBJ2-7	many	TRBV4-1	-	TGCGCCAGCAGCCAAGTCCAGTCCCACGAGCAGTACTTC	CASSQVQSHEQYF
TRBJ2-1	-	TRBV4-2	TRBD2	TGTGCCAGCAGCCAACATCACAGGACTAGCGGGAAATATGAGCAGTTCTTC	CASSQHHRTSGKYEQFF
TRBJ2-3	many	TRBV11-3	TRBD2	TGTGCCAGCAGCCCCCGGATTTGGGCGGGAGGAAATGTAGATACGCAGTATTTT	CASSPRIWAGGNVDTQYF
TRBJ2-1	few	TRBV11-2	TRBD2	TGTGCCAGCAGACCGACTAGCGGGGACAATGAGCAGTTCTTC	CASRPTSGDNEQFF
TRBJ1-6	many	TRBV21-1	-	TGTGCCAGCAGCAAAGTTAGGGGGGACCAAAATTCACCCCTCCACTTT	CASSKVRGDQNSPLHF
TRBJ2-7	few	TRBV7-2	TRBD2	TGTGCCAGCAGCTCAAATGGACTAGCGGGAGTCCACGAGCAGTACTTC	CASSSNGLAGVHEQYF